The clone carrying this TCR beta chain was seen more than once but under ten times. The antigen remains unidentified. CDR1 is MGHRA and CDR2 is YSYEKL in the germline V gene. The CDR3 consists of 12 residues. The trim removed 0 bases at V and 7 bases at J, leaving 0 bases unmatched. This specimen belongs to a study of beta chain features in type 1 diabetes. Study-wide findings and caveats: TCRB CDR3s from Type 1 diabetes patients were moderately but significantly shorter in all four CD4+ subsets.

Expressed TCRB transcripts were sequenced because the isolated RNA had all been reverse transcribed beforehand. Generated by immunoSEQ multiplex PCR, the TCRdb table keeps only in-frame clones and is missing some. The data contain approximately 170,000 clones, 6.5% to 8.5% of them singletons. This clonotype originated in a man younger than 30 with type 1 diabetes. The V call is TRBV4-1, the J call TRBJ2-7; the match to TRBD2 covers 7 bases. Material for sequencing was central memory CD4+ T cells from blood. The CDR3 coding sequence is TGCGCCAGCAGCCAAGAGGGGGGGGAGCAGTACTTC. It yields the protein CASSQEGGEQYF.